One and the same sample provided the 3 T cell receptor beta chains below, sequenced in a study of cytomegalovirus exposure and HLA in healthy donors. PCR employed 60 Vbeta and 13 Jbeta primers. TCRdb's table, derived via immunoSEQ multiplex PCR, lists solely in-frame clones and lacks some. Its clone listing holds about 110,000 clones. Sequencing used PBMCs. The receptors come from a man in his fifties or sixties in good health and CMV-seronegative.

J is TRBJ1-1 and V is TRBV27; D is unclear. The CDR3 has 14 amino acids. V was pared by 0 bases and J by 1 base, with 6 bases between. Per germline, CDR1 MNHEY and CDR2 SMNVEV (reference sequence). The CDR3 is CASSLSQQNTEAFF. CDR3 DNA: TGTGCCAGCAGTTTATCACAGCAGAACACTGAAGCTTTCTTT.

As DNA, the CDR3 is TGCGCCAGCAGCCAAGGGGATAGCGGGAGCAATGAGCAGTTCTTC. Encoded protein: CASSQGDSGSNEQFF. This sequence joins TRBV4-3 and TRBJ2-1; 9 nucleotides agree with TRBD2. This CDR3 has 15 residues. The V gene end was trimmed by 1 base and the J gene end by 6 bases; junction bases not matched to a gene: 4. Germline V CDR1 and CDR2: LGHNA, YSLEER.

The chain recombines TRBV5-5 with TRBJ1-2; the D is unclear. Trimming cost V 2 bases and J 8 bases, with 16 bases left between them. The CDR3 spans 14 residues. Germline lookup yields CDR1 SGHKS and CDR2 YYEKEE (reference sequence). CDR3 loop: CASSFSVIIGGYTF. The CDR3 nucleotides are TGTGCCAGCAGCTTTTCCGTGATAATCGGGGGCTACACCTTC.